The 20 T cell receptor beta chains presented below share a single source sample, sequenced in a study of blood T cells in healthy people across ages. Using a J-beta primer mix together with a sample-barcoded 5' primer, a second PCR was run for about 6 to 12 cycles. TCRdb reprocessed the 5' RACE reads via MiXCR and lists one record per CDR3 protein. This sample has approximately 900,000 distinct CDR3 sequences; about 44% occur once, and the top ten carry around 15%. The sample taken for sequencing was blood. These TCRs come from a man aged 30 to 45 in good health.

The chain carries TRBV7-2 and TRBJ2-7; 9 nucleotides match TRBD1. Germline lookup yields CDR1 SGHTA and CDR2 FQGNSA. The ends lost 5 bases at V and 0 bases at J; junction bases unmatched: 8. The CDR3 has 16 residues. CDR3 amino acids: CASSNTGGPSSYEQYF. The CDR3 DNA reads as TGTGCCAGCAGCAACACAGGGGGCCCAAGCTCCTACGAGCAGTACTTC. Based on the CDR3 plus reference TRBV7-2 and TRBJ2-7, the full variable domain is GAGVSQSPSNKVTEKGKDVELRCDPISGHTALYWYRQSLGQGLEFLIYFQGNSAPDKSGLPSDRFSAERTGGSVSTLTIQRTQQEDSAVYLCASSNTGGPSSYEQYFGPGTRLTVT.

V gene TRBV4-1 combines with J gene TRBJ2-3; 9 bases align to TRBD2. J gave up 2 bases and V 0 bases, and 6 bases lay outside the gene matches. This CDR3 region has 17 residues. Per the germline V gene, CDR1 is MGHRA and CDR2 is YSYEKL. The CDR3 sequence: CASSQDPGGGATDTQYF. For the CDR3, the DNA is TGCGCCAGCAGCCAAGATCCGGGCGGGGGGGCCACAGATACGCAGTATTTT.

Here the CDR3 DNA reads TGTGCCAGCAGAGACGGACTAGCGGCGAGGGCGGATACGCAGTATTTT. Its protein product is CASRDGLAARADTQYF. The V call is TRBV2, the J call TRBJ2-3, with 10 nucleotides matching TRBD2. The CDR3 spans 16 residues. CDR1 and CDR2 from the germline V gene are SNHLY and FYNNEI. With V trimmed by 6 bases and J by 6 bases, 12 bases remained unmatched.

The chain joins TRBV24-1 to TRBJ2-3; 7 bases line up with TRBD1. With 9 bases clipped from V and 4 bases from J, the junction kept 12 bases outside the gene matches. The CDR3 covers 15 residues. Germline lookup yields CDR1 KGHDR and CDR2 SFDVKD. The CDR3 DNA reads as TGTGCCACCTCCTATGGGACAGCAAATTCAGATACGCAGTATTTT. It specifies CATSYGTANSDTQYF.

This chain uses TRBV27 with TRBJ2-3; 12 bases fit TRBD1. The CDR3 covers 16 residues. V shed 2 bases and J 4 bases; nucleotides not matched to a gene: 4. Germline loops: CDR1 MNHEY, CDR2 SMNVEV (reference sequence). The chain's CDR3 is CASSLTGTGGSDTQYF. The CDR3 DNA is TGTGCCAGCAGTTTAACCGGGACAGGGGGCTCAGATACGCAGTATTTT.

The chain joins TRBV20-1 to TRBJ2-2, with 7 bases fitting TRBD2. This CDR3 spans 17 amino acids. From germline, CDR1 is DFQATT and CDR2 SNEGSKA (reference sequence). Trimming cost V 6 bases and J 2 bases; bases outside gene matches: 15. As DNA, the CDR3 is TGCAGTGCCCGATCGGCGCTTGCGGGGGTTAACACCGGGGAGCTGTTTTTT. As protein: CSARSALAGVNTGELFF.

For the CDR3, the DNA is TGTGCCAGCAGCTTAGCACAATCCGGCCCTGAAGCTTTCTTT. Translated, it gives CASSLAQSGPEAFF. The rearrangement joins TRBV7-8 to TRBJ1-1; no definite D call. This CDR3 spans 14 amino acids. Germline-derived CDR1 and CDR2 are SGHVS and FQNEAQ. Trimming stripped 0 bases from V and 6 bases from J, with 11 bases between.

J is TRBJ2-1 and V is TRBV7-9; tentatively, D is TRBD1 or TRBD2 (5 bases each). The germline CDR1 and CDR2 sequences are SEHNR and FQNEAQ (reference sequence). The V and J ends lost 4 bases and 3 bases respectively, with 13 bases between them. This CDR3 spans 15 amino acids. CDR3 loop: CASSYRDRVYNEQFF. DNA for the CDR3: TGTGCCAGCAGCTACCGGGACCGTGTCTACAATGAGCAGTTCTTC.

A few counts support this clonotype. This chain connects TRBV9 to TRBJ1-2, with D uncertain. This CDR3 contains 15 residues. The V gene lost 0 bases and the J gene lost 0 bases, with 9 bases spanning the gap. Germline CDR1 reads SGDLS; CDR2 reads YYNGEE. CDR3 DNA: TGTGCCAGCAGCGTAGTGGCAGATTCTAACTATGGCTACACCTTC. Translated, it gives CASSVVADSNYGYTF. Combining the CDR3 with reference TRBV9 and TRBJ1-2 gives the whole variable domain DSGVTQTPKHLITATGQRVTLRCSPRSGDLSVYWYQQSLDQGLQFLIQYYNGEERAKGNILERFSAQQFPDLHSELNLSSLELGDSALYFCASSVVADSNYGYTFGSGTRLTVV.

This clonotype occurred many times. The chain combines TRBV27 with TRBJ2-7; the D is unclear. Germline V lookup: CDR1 MNHEY, CDR2 SMNVEV (reference sequence). Trimming removed 6 bases from V and 0 bases from J, with 12 bases in between. The CDR3 is made up of 14 amino acids. CDR3 bases: TGTGCCAGCAGCTTTGCTGGCAGCTCCTACGAGCAGTACTTC. The encoded protein is CASSFAGSSYEQYF.

The chain combines TRBV3-1 with TRBJ2-3; TRBD1 might be the D (5 bases). Trimming pared 7 bases from V and 5 bases from J, leaving 28 bases between. Per germline, CDR1 LGHDT and CDR2 YNNKEL (reference sequence). The CDR3 has 18 residues. In DNA form, the CDR3 reads TGTGCCAGCATCCCCGTAAGAAACACAGGACCACAAGGAGATACGCAGTATTTT. Translating gives CASIPVRNTGPQGDTQYF.

The V call is TRBV5-1, the J call TRBJ2-1, with 11 positions matching TRBD1. Trimming cost V 6 bases and J 5 bases; bases outside gene matches: 7. This CDR3 has 15 amino acids. Germline V gene data show CDR1 as SGHRS and CDR2 as YFSETQ. The CDR3 coding sequence is TGCGCCAGCACCGTAGGACAGGGGGCCCACAATGAGCAGTTCTTC. Its protein is CASTVGQGAHNEQFF.

Note on this clonotype: This sequence may be a read error, since a much larger clone differs from it by one base. The V gene is TRBV12-3 or TRBV12-4, the J gene TRBJ2-3; no clear D. CDR3 length: 12 residues. The V end lost 6 bases, the J end lost 1 base, and 5 bases lay between the germline ends. CDR3 in amino acids: CASSVCTDTQYF. CDR3 in DNA: TGTGCCAGCAGCGTATGCACAGATACGCAGTATTTT.

The chain combines TRBV3-1 with TRBJ2-1; D may be TRBD1 (7 bases). Germline assignment: CDR1 LGHDT and CDR2 YNNKEL (reference sequence). The CDR3 contains 15 residues. V was clipped by 8 bases and J by 4 bases, with 18 bases between them. In DNA form, the CDR3 reads TGTGCCAGCGAAATAGGAGGGGGCTTATACAATGAGCAGTTCTTC. It specifies CASEIGGGLYNEQFF.

This rearrangement joins TRBV27 to TRBJ1-1; D is undetermined. Germline V gene sequence: CDR1 MNHEY, CDR2 SMNVEV (reference sequence). This CDR3 contains 14 residues. Trimming pared 0 bases from V and 1 base from J, leaving 6 bases between. CDR3 in DNA: TGTGCCAGCAGTTTATCCCCAGGGAACACTGAAGCTTTCTTT. It encodes CASSLSPGNTEAFF.

The chain links TRBV7-2 to TRBJ2-5, with 8 bases that match TRBD1. With 5 bases clipped from V and 11 bases from J, the junction kept 22 bases outside the gene matches. CDR1 is SGHTA and CDR2 is FQGNSA in the germline V gene. CDR3 length: 17 amino acids. CDR3 DNA: TGTGCCAGCAGCCTCAGGCCCGGGACAGGACTGGGCGGTGAGCAGTACTTC. Residues: CASSLRPGTGLGGEQYF.

This sequence joins TRBV6-2 or TRBV6-3 and TRBJ2-7; D may match TRBD1 or TRBD2 (6 bases each). The germline V gene has CDR1 MNHEY and CDR2 SVGEGT. The CDR3 is 14 residues long. V lost 2 bases, J lost 3 bases, and 11 bases lay in between. The CDR3 sequence: CASSYAGGHYEQYF. The CDR3 DNA reads as TGTGCCAGCAGTTACGCCGGGGGACACTACGAGCAGTACTTC.

The sample holds a few counts of this clonotype. V gene TRBV9 combines with J gene TRBJ1-2, with 7 bases identical to TRBD1. Germline lookup yields CDR1 SGDLS and CDR2 YYNGEE. The CDR3 has 16 residues. With 0 bases clipped from V and 6 bases from J, the junction kept 11 bases outside the gene matches. CDR3 in DNA: TGTGCCAGCAGCGTAGCCCCCGGGGACAGAGGCCATGGCTACACCTTC. It codes for CASSVAPGDRGHGYTF.

This clonotype was seen only a few times. The chain links TRBV29-1 to TRBJ2-7; unclear D gene. The CDR3 is 12 residues long. V lost 3 bases, J lost 1 base, and 7 bases lay in between. Germline loops: CDR1 SQVTM, CDR2 ANQGSEA. CDR3 nucleotides: TGCAGCGTTGAGTTGGGATCCTACGAGCAGTACTTC. It yields the protein CSVELGSYEQYF.

V gene TRBV6-4 combines with J gene TRBJ1-5; 7 bases are shared with TRBD1. This CDR3 is 13 amino acids long. After removal of 6 bases from V and 11 bases from J, the junction contained 10 bases not matched to a gene. In germline, CDR1 is MRHNA, CDR2 SNTAGT. The CDR3: CASRGQVPNAQHF. The CDR3 bases are TGTGCCAGCAGAGGACAGGTCCCTAACGCCCAGCATTTT.